This T cell receptor beta chain emerged from a study of shared clonotypes between healthy human individuals. TCRdb's copy holds only in-frame clones and misses some; the assay was immunoSEQ multiplex PCR. The data contain approximately 2.3 million clones, 85% to 95% of them seen just once; the ten biggest clones take up about 0.41%. Germline CDR1 is SEHNR and CDR2 is FQNEAQ (reference sequence). CDR3 length: 15 residues. V gave up 5 bases and J gave up 7 bases, with 17 bases separating them. Broader study findings: Among the subsets, naive ones generally showed larger estimated richness than memory ones.

A note on this clone: What it binds is unknown.

Source material: naive CD4+ T cells from PBMCs. Subset denoted: CD45RA+ positively selected. The rearrangement joins TRBV7-9 to TRBJ1-4; D unclear. The receptor was derived from a man aged 18 to 30 in good health. Some clones in this sample may be carry-over from other donors' samples. This CDR3 reads CASSNTDGPSEKLFF. The CDR3 coding sequence is TGTGCCAGCAGCAATACCGACGGCCCAAGTGAAAAACTGTTTTTT.